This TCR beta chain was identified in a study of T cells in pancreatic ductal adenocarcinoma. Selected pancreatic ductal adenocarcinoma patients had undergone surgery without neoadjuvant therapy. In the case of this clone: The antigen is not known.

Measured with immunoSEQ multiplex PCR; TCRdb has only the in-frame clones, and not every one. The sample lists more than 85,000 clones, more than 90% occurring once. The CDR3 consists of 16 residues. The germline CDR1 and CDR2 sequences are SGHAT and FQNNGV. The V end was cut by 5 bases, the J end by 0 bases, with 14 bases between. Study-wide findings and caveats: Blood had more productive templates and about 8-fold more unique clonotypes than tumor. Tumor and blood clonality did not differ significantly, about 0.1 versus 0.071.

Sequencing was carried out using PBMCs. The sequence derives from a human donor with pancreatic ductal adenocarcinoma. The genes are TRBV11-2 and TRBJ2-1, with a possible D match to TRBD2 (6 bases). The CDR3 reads CASSPSMGGSYNEQFF. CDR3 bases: TGTGCCAGCAGCCCGTCAATGGGGGGCTCCTACAATGAGCAGTTCTTC.